This TCR beta chain was obtained from a study of blood T cell repertoires in COVID-19. TCRdb keeps only in-frame clones here, not all; method: immunoSEQ multiplex PCR. This sample has 85,000 to 120,000 clones, with about 90% found just once. The CDR3 covers 14 residues. Germline assignment: CDR1 SNHLY and CDR2 FYNNEI. The V end was cut by 7 bases, the J end by 4 bases, with 11 bases between. The rearrangement uses TRBV2 and TRBJ1-6, with D possibly matching TRBD1 (5 bases). This receptor was taken from a middle-aged man with active COVID-19. Sequenced sample: peripheral blood. DNA of the CDR3: TGTGCCAGCAAGGGGACTCAGTATAATTCACCCCTCCACTTT. Residues: CASKGTQYNSPLHF.